This TCR beta chain is drawn from a study of graft-versus-host responses after intestinal transplantation. Assay: immunoSEQ multiplex PCR; the TCRdb copy retains only in-frame clones and omits some. The sample contains some 130,000 clones, approximately 92% of which appear only once. In the case of this clone: Its antigen remains unidentified.

Sample: unstimulated CD4+ T cells sorted from spleen or lymph node cells, taken before intestinal transplant. This receptor was obtained from a human donor who received an intestinal transplant.

In DNA, the CDR3 is TGCGCCAGCAGCTGGGGAGAGCGGACCGGAAACACCATATATTTT. Its translation is CASSWGERTGNTIYF. This chain joins TRBV5-1 and TRBJ1-3; D unclear. The CDR3 sequence is 15 residues long. Looked up from germline, CDR1 is SGHRS and CDR2 is YFSETQ. V was pared by 3 bases and J by 4 bases, with 14 bases between.